These 22 T cell receptor beta chains were all obtained from the same sample, sequenced in a study of regulatory T cells in long-lasting Graves disease (dated by TCRdb to the early 2020s). Library preparation was by multiplex PCR. For sequencing, an Illumina HiSeq 4000 was employed. TCR beta libraries were built with iRepertoire HTBI primers and Arm-PCR amplification of CDR3 regions. TCRdb passed the public sequencing reads through fastp at Q25 and MiXCR, retaining productive beta sequences. Rows merge per CDR3 protein into single entries with the most common DNA and genes. The sample yields 350,000 to 450,000 distinct CDR3 sequences; more than 13% were counted once. The top ten clonotypes cover over 15% of the sample. The time point label, as the study defines it: newly diagnosed GD, antithyroid drugs for less than 3 months. RNA was extracted from PBMCs in TRIzol for both TCR sequencing and RNA sequencing.

These records were also assigned to another study, of T cells in Graves' hyperthyroidism and ophthalmopathy.

The material was peripheral blood mononuclear cells (PBMCs), obtained at new diagnosis, from a patient treated with antithyroid drugs. Receptor source: a woman aged 30 to 39 with Graves disease. Donor details come from another sample of the same person, matched by shared clones.

In this sample, this clonotype turned up a few times. This chain links TRBV9 with TRBJ1-1; TRBD1 aligns across 8 bases. This CDR3 region has 17 residues. V was pared by 3 bases and J by 0 bases, with 10 bases of the junction left unmatched. The V gene's germline CDR1 is SGDLS and CDR2 YYNGEE. DNA for the CDR3: TGTGCCAGCAGCGACCGACAGGGGCGGGGCATGAACACTGAAGCTTTCTTT. Translating it yields CASSDRQGRGMNTEAFF.

This clonotype was detected many times. The chain uses TRBV30 and TRBJ1-2; a possible D gene is TRBD1 (5 bases). This CDR3 comprises 12 residues. The V and J ends lost 3 bases and 4 bases respectively, with 9 bases between them. Germline V gene data show CDR1 as GTSNPN and CDR2 as SVGIG (reference sequence). CDR3 DNA: TGTGCCTGGAGGGTGGGGGGCTATGGCTACACCTTC. It codes for CAWRVGGYGYTF. Together with reference TRBV30 and TRBJ1-2, the CDR3 gives the full variable domain: SQTIHQWPATLVQPVGSPLSLECTVEGTSNPNLYWYRQAAGRGLQLLFYSVGIGQISSEVPQNLSASRPQDRQFILSSKKLLLSDSGFYLCAWRVGGYGYTFGSGTRLTVV.

The J gene is TRBJ2-3, the V gene TRBV7-3, with D tentatively TRBD1 (6 bases). Trimming took 6 bases from V and 6 from J, leaving 13 bases between them. Per the germline V gene, CDR1 is SGHTA and CDR2 is FQGTGA. The CDR3 length is 13 residues. DNA of the CDR3: TGTGCCAGCAGACAGGGTCTCGTGGATACGCAGTATTTT. It encodes CASRQGLVDTQYF.

This clonotype was picked up one time. The V call is TRBV11-3, the J call TRBJ1-4; D is uncertain. V lost 4 bases, J lost 0 bases, and 15 bases lay in between. Germline V gives CDR1 SGHNT, CDR2 YENEEA. This CDR3 spans 17 amino acids. CDR3 sequence reads: CASSSGRRDATNEKLFF. CDR3 DNA sequence: TGTGCCAGCAGCTCCGGACGGAGGGATGCAACTAATGAAAAACTGTTTTTT.

Many counts were recorded for this clonotype. The rearrangement links TRBV6-1 to TRBJ2-7, with 16 bases fitting TRBD2. The CDR3 loop spans 16 amino acids. J lost 6 bases, V lost 5 bases, and 7 bases had no gene match. Germline V lookup: CDR1 MNHNS, CDR2 SASEGT. CDR3 sequence reads: CASSPGLAGGRREQYF. The DNA for the CDR3 is TGTGCCAGCAGTCCGGGACTAGCGGGAGGGCGGCGCGAGCAGTACTTC.

This clonotype was recorded at least ten times. The CDR3 DNA reads as TGTGCCACCAGTGGTACAGGGGGCTACACCTTC. This codes for CATSGTGGYTF. V and J are TRBV24-1 and TRBJ1-2; D possibly corresponds to TRBD1 (6 bases). Trimming cost V 5 bases and J 8 bases, with 8 bases left between them. The CDR3 is 11 amino acids. From germline, CDR1 is KGHDR and CDR2 SFDVKD.

The chain joins TRBV5-1 to TRBJ2-7; 9 nucleotides line up with TRBD2. Germline V lookup: CDR1 SGHRS, CDR2 YFSETQ. This CDR3 has 17 residues. The ends lost 0 bases at V and 6 bases at J; junction bases unmatched: 13. The CDR3 region is CASSLGALASGNSEQYF. The CDR3 coding sequence is TGCGCCAGCAGCTTGGGCGCCTTGGCTAGCGGGAATTCCGAGCAGTACTTC.

In this sample, this clonotype turned up many times. The genes are TRBV7-8 and TRBJ2-1, with 8 bases lining up with TRBD2. Germline CDR1 and CDR2: SGHVS and FQNEAQ. J gave up 3 bases and V 5 bases, and 6 bases lay outside the gene matches. This CDR3 has 15 amino acids. The CDR3 DNA sequence: TGTGCCAGCAGCCCCACGGCGGGGGGCTACAATGAGCAGTTCTTC. Translation gives CASSPTAGGYNEQFF. Looking up the rest from reference TRBV7-8 and TRBJ2-1 gives the full variable domain: GAGVSQSPRYKVAKRGQDVALRCDPISGHVSLFWYQQALGQGPEFLTYFQNEAQLDKSGLPSDRFFAERPEGSVSTLKIQRTQQEDSAVYLCASSPTAGGYNEQFFGPGTRLTVL.

This clonotype was seen many times. The J gene is TRBJ1-5, the V gene TRBV5-1; 11 bases align to TRBD1. The germline CDR1 and CDR2 sequences are SGHRS and YFSETQ. This CDR3 is 15 amino acids long. Losses at the gene ends were 3 bases for V and 5 bases for J; bases not matched to a gene: 4. DNA of the CDR3: TGCGCCAGCAGCTCCGGGACAGGGGGTTATCAGCCCCAGCATTTT. Translation: CASSSGTGGYQPQHF. Drawing the rest from reference TRBV5-1 and TRBJ1-5, the complete variable domain is KAGVTQTPRYLIKTRGQQVTLSCSPISGHRSVSWYQQTPGQGLQFLFEYFSETQRNKGNFPGRFSGRQFSNSRSEMNVSTLELGDSALYLCASSSGTGGYQPQHFGDGTRLSIL.

This clonotype was counted ten times or more. This chain links TRBV15 with TRBJ2-7; D perhaps matches TRBD1 (6 bases). The germline V gene encodes CDR1 LNHNV and CDR2 YYDKDF (reference sequence). The CDR3 contains 15 residues. V was cut by 0 bases and J by 6 bases, with 15 bases left in between. CDR3 loop: CATSRDFTGNREQYF. The DNA of the CDR3 is TGTGCCACCAGCAGAGATTTTACAGGGAATCGCGAGCAGTACTTC.

This clonotype was detected ten times or more. The CDR3 DNA reads as TGTGCCAGCAGTGAACGCCCTGAACGGGGTACTACCTACGAGCAGTACTTC. Translating it yields CASSERPERGTTYEQYF. The chain links TRBV6-1 to TRBJ2-7; D perhaps matches TRBD2 (5 bases). This CDR3 has 17 amino acids. CDR1 is MNHNS and CDR2 is SASEGT in the germline V gene. V shed 2 bases and J shed 2 bases, with 19 bases lying between them.

The table lists this clonotype with many counts. The J gene is TRBJ2-2, the V gene TRBV7-6, with TRBD2 identical over 10 bases. The germline CDR1 and CDR2 sequences are SGHVS and FNYEAQ. CDR3 size: 14 residues. V shed 6 bases and J 4 bases; nucleotides not matched to a gene: 2. In DNA, the CDR3 is TGTGCCAGCAGGACTAGCGGGTCCACCGGGGAGCTGTTTTTT. The encoded protein is CASRTSGSTGELFF.

This clonotype was counted ten times or more. The chain is built from TRBV28 and TRBJ2-3; TRBD2 is a possible D gene (5 bases). Trimming left V 5 bases short and J 2 bases short, with 8 bases between. CDR1 and CDR2 (germline): MDHEN, SYDVKM. CDR3 length: 13 amino acids. As DNA, the CDR3 is TGTGCCAGCAGTCCCCGGGACACAGATACGCAGTATTTT. Its translation is CASSPRDTDTQYF.

This clonotype was recorded many times. The V and J genes are TRBV25-1 and TRBJ1-2; no reliable D call. V shed 4 bases and J shed 7 bases, with 16 bases lying between them. CDR3 length: 14 residues. The germline CDR1 and CDR2 sequences are MGHDK and SYGVNS. The CDR3, as DNA: TGTGCCAGCAGTGGGCCCCCGGCGGGTAGTGGCTACACCTTC. Translated, it gives CASSGPPAGSGYTF.

This clonotype occurred many times. V gene TRBV12-3 or TRBV12-4 combines with J gene TRBJ2-7; D may be TRBD1 (5 bases). V lost 5 bases and J 2 bases, leaving 16 bases between the germline ends. The CDR3 has 15 amino acids. The CDR3 is CASSLTHDSPYEQYF. DNA of the CDR3: TGTGCCAGCAGTCTTACTCACGACAGTCCCTACGAGCAGTACTTC.

The sample holds a few counts of this clonotype. The chain couples TRBV6-1 to TRBJ1-5; D is undetermined. The germline CDR1 and CDR2 sequences are MNHNS and SASEGT. The CDR3 has 16 residues. Trimming removed 6 bases at V and 0 bases at J, with 15 bases between. The CDR3 loop reads CASRSLLGNSNQPQHF. In DNA form, the CDR3 reads TGTGCCAGCAGGAGCCTACTGGGGAATAGCAATCAGCCCCAGCATTTT.

This clonotype was seen repeatedly, ten times or more. V and J are TRBV2 and TRBJ2-3; weak D call: TRBD1 (5 bases). V shed 6 bases and J shed 3 bases, with 10 bases lying between them. There are 13 residues in the CDR3. In germline, CDR1 is SNHLY, CDR2 FYNNEI. The CDR3 loop is CASSGHVTDTQYF. CDR3 coding DNA: TGTGCCAGCAGCGGACACGTAACAGATACGCAGTATTTT. The full variable domain, rest sourced from reference TRBV2 and TRBJ2-3, is EPEVTQTPSHQVTQMGQEVILRCVPISNHLYFYWYRQILGQKVEFLVSFYNNEISEKSEIFDDQFSVERPDGSNFTLKIRSTKLEDSAMYFCASSGHVTDTQYFGPGTRLTVL.

In this sample, this clonotype turned up many times. The chain links TRBV9 to TRBJ2-6; D remains unclear. CDR1 and CDR2 from the germline V gene are SGDLS and YYNGEE. This CDR3 contains 15 residues. V was shortened by 3 bases and J by 3 bases, with 10 bases between the two germline ends. The CDR3 sequence: CASSGKVSGANVLTF. The CDR3 DNA follows: TGTGCCAGCAGCGGAAAGGTCAGTGGGGCCAACGTCCTGACTTTC.

The CDR3 loop is CASSLRSLNTGELFF. In DNA, the CDR3 is TGTGCCAGCAGTTTAAGGTCCCTGAACACCGGGGAGCTGTTTTTT. The chain links TRBV12-3 or TRBV12-4 to TRBJ2-2; D remains unclear. V was pared by 2 bases and J by 1 base, with 8 bases between. This CDR3 region has 15 residues.

This clonotype was picked up many times. This chain connects TRBV6-1 to TRBJ2-1; D may correspond to TRBD1 or TRBD2 (5 bases each). The germline gives CDR1 MNHNS, CDR2 SASEGT. The CDR3 runs 14 residues. Between the trimmed V and J ends, which lost 4 bases and 10 bases, there was a span of 17 bases. CDR3 sequence (DNA): TGTGCCAGCAGTGGTGTCAGAGTTCGGGACGAGCAGTTCTTC. Protein sequence: CASSGVRVRDEQFF.

This clonotype was seen only a few times. This chain connects TRBV10-3 to TRBJ2-5; TRBD2 matches 7 bases. Germline CDR1 and CDR2: ENHRY and SYGVKD. The CDR3 is 15 residues long. J gave up 3 bases and V 3 bases, and 7 bases lay outside the gene matches. The CDR3 protein is CAISDRGGAKETQYF. The CDR3 nucleotides read TGTGCCATCAGTGACCGGGGAGGGGCAAAAGAGACCCAGTACTTC.

This clonotype came up a few times. The chain is built from TRBV20-1 and TRBJ2-3; 10 nucleotides agree with TRBD1. The V gene end was trimmed by 3 bases and the J gene end by 1 base; junction bases not matched to a gene: 7. CDR3 length: 16 amino acids. From germline, CDR1 is DFQATT and CDR2 SNEGSKA (reference sequence). CDR3 nucleotide sequence: TGCAGTGCTAGGCATTCGACAGGGGGCGGCACAGATACGCAGTATTTT. This encodes CSARHSTGGGTDTQYF.